This T cell receptor beta chain is drawn from a study of blood T cell repertoires in COVID-19. Study at large: COVID-19 samples from acute and convalescent phases originated in the United States, Italy and Spain. T cells, B-cell-depleted T cells, or PBMCs provided the cDNA or gDNA that served as material.

Authors' data handling: For nucleated cells, counts were estimated from reference gene primer amplification. Libraries were prepared by immunoSEQ multiplex PCR; TCRdb keeps only in-frame clonotypes and omits some of them. V and J calls and clone size come straight from that table; D and trimming were deduced from the DNA. Of some 83,000 clones detected, around 90% appear once; the ten largest clones hold about 2.5%. CDR3 length: 15 residues. Trimming removed 1 base at V and 2 bases at J, with 11 bases between. Germline V gene data show CDR1 as SGHRS and CDR2 as YFSETQ. The clonotype was recovered from a man in his fifties with acute or convalescent COVID-19. The chain uses TRBV5-1 and TRBJ2-3; weak D call: TRBD2 (5 bases). The sample was peripheral blood. This CDR3 reads CASSLQRADTDTQYF. The CDR3 DNA is TGCGCCAGCAGCTTGCAGCGAGCGGACACAGATACGCAGTATTTT.